This TCR beta chain is drawn from a study of OX40 agonist ivuxolimab in advanced cancers. About the study: The patients received ivuxolimab by intravenous route every 2 weeks at 0.01 to 10 mg/kg. The diagnoses of dose-escalation patients were hepatocellular carcinoma, melanoma, renal cell or head and neck cancer. A mean age of roughly 66 years, range 23 to 79, was recorded, and 70% to 85% were male. Study-wide results and caveats: Relative to CD4+ cells, CD8+ T cells on average had more expanded clones.

Between the trimmed V and J ends, which lost 5 bases and 0 bases, there was a span of 7 bases. CDR1 is SEHNR, CDR2 FQNEAQ, per germline (reference sequence). The CDR3 loop spans 13 amino acids. As for this clone: Its specificity is unknown.

Produced via immunoSEQ multiplex PCR; TCRdb's table is partial and in-frame only. Of roughly 48,000 clones listed, 65% to 85% are singletons. The receptor was isolated from an adult with an advanced solid tumor such as melanoma, head and neck, liver or kidney cancer. This chain connects TRBV7-9 to TRBJ1-2, with D hard to call. The material was CD4+ or CD8+ T cells sorted from blood, obtained in a trial of the OX40 agonist ivuxolimab. The CDR3, as DNA: TGTGCCAGCAGCCTAAACACTAACTATGGCTACACCTTC. Protein: CASSLNTNYGYTF.